The source of this T cell receptor (beta chain) is a study of blood T cell repertoires in COVID-19. TCRdb's table, derived via immunoSEQ multiplex PCR, lists solely in-frame clones and lacks some. The table includes over 250,000 clones, around 90% detected once. This CDR3 is built from 16 residues. Germline V gene sequence: CDR1 LGHDT, CDR2 YNNKEL (reference sequence). The V and J ends lost 0 bases and 1 base, in that order; junction bases with no gene match: 4. Sequencing was performed on peripheral blood. The source is a middle-aged man with acute or convalescent COVID-19. This chain links TRBV3-1 (or the pseudogene TRBV3-2) with TRBJ2-5, with 8 bases fitting TRBD2. The DNA of the CDR3 is TGTGCCAGCAGCCAAGAACTGACTAGCGCCCAAGAGACCCAGTACTTC. Its protein product is CASSQELTSAQETQYF.